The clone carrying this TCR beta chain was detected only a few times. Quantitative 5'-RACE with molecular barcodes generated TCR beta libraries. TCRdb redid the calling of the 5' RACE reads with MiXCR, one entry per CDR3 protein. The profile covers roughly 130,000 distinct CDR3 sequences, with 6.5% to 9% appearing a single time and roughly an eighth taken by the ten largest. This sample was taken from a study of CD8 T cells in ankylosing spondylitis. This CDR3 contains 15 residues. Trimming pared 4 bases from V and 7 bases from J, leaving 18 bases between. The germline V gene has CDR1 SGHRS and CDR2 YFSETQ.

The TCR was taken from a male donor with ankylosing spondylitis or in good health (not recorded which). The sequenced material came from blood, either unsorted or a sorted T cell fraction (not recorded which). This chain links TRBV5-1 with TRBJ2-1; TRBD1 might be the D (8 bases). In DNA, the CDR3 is TGCGCCAGCAGCGGGGGGGACAGGTTTTGGAATGAGCAGTTCTTC. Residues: CASSGGDRFWNEQFF.